This note documents a single TCR beta chain sequence. Its antigen remains unknown. Between the trimmed V and J ends, which lost 6 bases and 7 bases, there was a span of 16 bases. CDR1 SNHLY and CDR2 FYNNEI come from the germline V gene. The CDR3 covers 15 residues. ViraFEST used viral peptide pools to expand antigen-specific CD4+ T cells before sequencing. Around day 10 of culture, CD4+ T cells were separated out. The individual was infected with SARS-CoV-2 between March and December 2020, as confirmed by PCR. Days 3 and 7 saw half the medium replaced with IL-2 medium. The record originates from a study of vaccination effects on CD4 cells after COVID-19. Whole-study context: The vaccine given was either BNT162b2 or mRNA-1273, in two doses. Pre-vaccine samples were drawn 16 days and one week before the first dose.

Measured with immunoSEQ multiplex PCR; TCRdb has only the in-frame clones, and not every one. The table includes under 25,000 clones, less than 85% detected once. The source is a human donor who had a prior SARS-CoV-2 infection. The specimen was CD4+ T cells from PBMCs cultured with a peptide pool, collected before COVID-19 vaccination. This chain links TRBV2 with TRBJ1-6; the D gene is possibly TRBD1 (5 bases). The CDR3 sequence: CASSGDRTLNSPLHF. Written as DNA, the CDR3 is TGTGCCAGCAGCGGCGACCGGACACTAAATTCACCCCTCCACTTT.